This is a list of T cell receptor beta chains from one sample in a study of T cells after yellow fever vaccination. In TCRdb, the 5' RACE reads were re-called with MiXCR into one record per CDR3 protein. The data contain fewer than 6,500 distinct CDR3 sequences, about 6.3% of them singletons. The material sequenced was PBMCs, either bulk or a sorted T-cell subset (CD4+, CD8+, memory, or dextramer-sorted; not recorded which), taken less than 18 days after the first yellow fever vaccination. The receptor source for this set is a man between 18 and 29 years old who received the YFV17D yellow fever vaccine. The CDR3 runs from the conserved cysteine through the conserved F or W. Each record gives: clone size, V gene, J gene, D gene, CDR3 DNA, CDR3 protein. A D gene is named only where the DNA matches it firmly. The size field reads once, few, many or a size class.

>many|TRBV27|TRBJ2-1|TRBD2
TGTGCCAGCAGCATCGTTAGCGGGTACAATGAGCAGTTCTTC
CASSIVSGYNEQFF
>many|TRBV4-2|TRBJ2-1|-
TGTGCCAGCAGCGAAGAAAGACGGGATGAGCAGTTCTTC
CASSEERRDEQFF
>many|TRBV10-3|TRBJ2-4|TRBD2
TGTTCCAGCGGGGGGTATCTGGGCATTCAGTACTTC
CSSGGYLGIQYF
>many|TRBV5-1|TRBJ2-7|TRBD1
TGCGCCAGCAGCTCCGACAGGGAATGGGGCTACGAGCAGTACTTC
CASSSDREWGYEQYF
>many|TRBV7-6|TRBJ2-3|-
TGTGCCAGCAGCCCAAGGCGAGGCACAGATACGCAGTATTTT
CASSPRRGTDTQYF
>many|TRBV4-3|TRBJ2-3|-
TGCGCCAGCAGCCAAGGGAGTAGCACAGATACGCAGTATTTT
CASSQGSSTDTQYF
>many|TRBV7-9|TRBJ1-2|-
TGTGCCAGCAGCTTAATCTCTGGCTACACCTTC
CASSLISGYTF
>many|TRBV5-1|TRBJ1-1|TRBD1
TGCGCCAGCACCCTATGGGGGACAGGGGGCGCTTTTACTGAAGCTTTCTTT
CASTLWGTGGAFTEAFF
>many|TRBV5-1|TRBJ2-5|TRBD1
TGCGCCAGCAGCTTGGCCGGGACAGGACAAGAGACCCAGTACTTC
CASSLAGTGQETQYF
>many|TRBV7-2|TRBJ2-7|-
TGTGCCAGCAGCCCCGGGGACGGCTCCTACGAGCAGTACTTC
CASSPGDGSYEQYF